This T cell receptor beta chain was identified during a study of blood T cell repertoires in COVID-19. Study-wide context: The origin of the acute and convalescent COVID-19 samples was the United States, Italy and Spain.

Methods used by the authors: For nucleated cells, counts were estimated from reference gene primer amplification. Libraries were prepared by immunoSEQ multiplex PCR; TCRdb keeps only in-frame clonotypes and omits some of them. V and J calls and clone size are copied from that table; D and trimming were computed from the DNA. The data hold roughly 250,000 clones, with roughly 84% observed a single time. CDR3 length: 15 amino acids. The J segment lost 3 bases and the V segment lost 6 bases, leaving 8 bases of the junction unmatched. Germline V gene lookup returns CDR1 KGHSH and CDR2 LQKENI. The sequenced sample was peripheral blood. This chain links TRBV18 with TRBJ1-1; 9 bases agree with TRBD1. The clonotype comes from a woman aged 40 to 49 with active or convalescent COVID-19. The CDR3 DNA sequence: TGTGCCAGCTCGAGACAGGGGGTTCGGGACACTGAAGCTTTCTTT. It translates to CASSRQGVRDTEAFF. Looking up the rest from reference TRBV18 and TRBJ1-1 gives the full variable domain: NAGVMQNPRHLVRRRGQEARLRCSPMKGHSHVYWYRQLPEEGLKFMVYLQKENIIDESGMPKERFSAEFPKEGPSILRIQQVVRGDSAAYFCASSRQGVRDTEAFFGQGTRLTVV.